One sample yielded the 32 T cell receptor beta chains listed below, sequenced in a study of blood T cell repertoires in COVID-19 (TCRdb year 2020). Library generation was performed with the immunoSEQ multiplex PCR assay. Here the immuneACCESS table is served through TCRdb, limited to in-frame sequences with V and J called. Missing clones are a known gap in these copies; in checked studies unresolved V genes cover under half, and the rest lacks a known reason. Present in this sample are about 120,000 clones, roughly three quarters of which were seen just once. The ten largest make up about 40% of the sample. Sequences were obtained from peripheral blood. The receptors were sampled from a man aged 40-49 years with active or convalescent COVID-19.

V gene TRBV5-1 combines with J gene TRBJ2-1; 14 bases fit TRBD2. This CDR3 has 16 amino acids. Trimming removed 6 bases from V and 5 bases from J; junction bases left unmatched: 7. Germline CDR1 SGHRS, CDR2 YFSETQ. The CDR3 DNA sequence: TGCGCCAGCACTTCTGCGGGACTAGCGGGGGACAATGAGCAGTTCTTC. Translating it yields CASTSAGLAGDNEQFF.

The CDR3 bases are TGTGCCAGCAGCTTAGTGGGACACGGTTACGATAACAATGAGCAGTTCTTC. Its translation: CASSLVGHGYDNNEQFF. This sequence joins TRBV11-2 and TRBJ2-1; D is possibly TRBD1 (6 bases). Trimming left V 1 base short and J 5 bases short, with 18 bases between. The germline V gene encodes CDR1 SGHAT and CDR2 FQNNGV. This CDR3 is 17 amino acids long.

The chain's CDR3 is CSVAGQGTGELFF. CDR3 coding DNA: TGCAGCGTTGCGGGACAGGGAACCGGGGAGCTGTTTTTT. The rearrangement joins TRBV29-1 to TRBJ2-2; TRBD1 matches 9 bases. Germline CDR1 reads SQVTM; CDR2 reads ANQGSEA. J gave up 5 bases and V 4 bases, and 2 bases lay outside the gene matches. This CDR3 comprises 13 residues.

This clone was observed a single time. The chain combines TRBV2 with TRBJ2-7; D remains ambiguous. CDR3 size: 11 residues. Trimming took off 4 bases at V and 4 bases at J, with 5 bases between the two ends. In germline, CDR1 is SNHLY, CDR2 FYNNEI. CDR3 nucleotide sequence: TGTGCCAGCAGTGGTTATTACGAGCAGTACTTC. This encodes CASSGYYEQYF.

This chain uses TRBV19 with TRBJ2-1, with D possibly TRBD1 on 6 matching bases. The germline gives CDR1 LNHDA, CDR2 SQIVND (reference sequence). V lost 7 bases to trimming and J lost 10 bases, with 20 bases between them. The CDR3 is made up of 14 amino acids. This chain's CDR3 is CASKPWQGHQEQFF. The CDR3 DNA reads TGTGCCAGTAAGCCGTGGCAGGGACATCAGGAGCAGTTCTTC.

The V and J genes are TRBV14 and TRBJ2-7, with 7 bases lining up with TRBD2. The CDR3 is 11 residues long. Germline trimming cut 4 bases from V and 6 bases from J; bases unmatched to any gene: 0. Per the germline V gene, CDR1 is SGHDN and CDR2 is FVKESK. CDR3 sequence (DNA): TGTGCCAGCAGCCGCGGGGGCGAGCAGTACTTC. This codes for CASSRGGEQYF.

The V call is TRBV7-3, the J call TRBJ1-6; D is uncertain. In germline, CDR1 is SGHTA, CDR2 FQGTGA. The CDR3 sequence is 13 residues long. V lost 5 bases to trimming and J lost 9 bases, with 11 bases between them. The CDR3 bases are TGTGCCAGCAGCGTATCGGGTAGTTCACCCCTCCACTTT. Protein: CASSVSGSSPLHF.

The chain carries TRBV18 and TRBJ2-7; 9 bases align to TRBD1. J gave up 6 bases and V 6 bases, and 12 bases lay outside the gene matches. Germline CDR1 KGHSH, CDR2 LQKENI. This CDR3 has 15 amino acids. For the CDR3, the DNA is TGTGCCAGCTCCCTCCAGGGACAGGGAGTCTCCGAGCAGTACTTC. This gives the protein CASSLQGQGVSEQYF.

The chain employs TRBV4-3 and TRBJ2-2; D ambiguous. There are 13 residues in the CDR3. Trimming took 1 base from V and 5 from J, leaving 5 bases between them. CDR1 and CDR2 (germline): LGHNA, YSLEER. The CDR3 spells CASSQVITGELFF. The CDR3 bases are TGCGCCAGCAGCCAAGTAATAACCGGGGAGCTGTTTTTT.

Of note for this clone: The germline gene is not matched at one end of the junction; a read error may be the cause. This chain links TRBV7-2 with TRBJ1-3, with D possibly matching TRBD1 (6 bases). The germline V gene has CDR1 SGHTA and CDR2 FQGNSA. CDR3 length: 18 residues. CDR3 protein: CASRFGGGGAGSGNTIYF. Here the CDR3 DNA reads TGTGCCAGCCGCTTTGGGGGTGGGGGCGCCGGCTCTGGAAACACCATATATTTT.

V is TRBV29-1 and J is TRBJ2-3; TRBD2 matches at 11 bases. The V gene's germline CDR1 is SQVTM and CDR2 ANQGSEA. The length of the CDR3 is 15 residues. The J segment lost 1 base and the V segment lost 4 bases, leaving 4 bases of the junction unmatched. Here the CDR3 reads CSVAQGLAGTDTQYF. CDR3 in DNA: TGCAGCGTTGCTCAGGGACTAGCGGGCACAGATACGCAGTATTTT.

The rearrangement joins TRBV18 to TRBJ1-6; 7 nucleotides agree with TRBD1. V lost 2 bases and J lost 6; bases outside the gene matches: 7. The CDR3 extends over 16 amino acids. Germline assignment: CDR1 KGHSH and CDR2 LQKENI. This chain's CDR3 is CASSPVAGTANSPLHF. The CDR3 bases are TGTGCCAGCTCACCAGTAGCTGGGACAGCTAATTCACCCCTCCACTTT.

V usage is TRBV4-1 and J usage is TRBJ2-5; D is perhaps TRBD2 (6 bases). V lost 4 bases to trimming and J lost 2 bases, with 20 bases between them. This CDR3 region has 17 residues. Germline loops: CDR1 MGHRA, CDR2 YSYEKL. The CDR3 region is CASSLLTAGNFQETQYF. The CDR3 bases are TGCGCCAGCAGCCTCCTAACAGCGGGTAATTTTCAAGAGACCCAGTACTTC.

In its sample, this clone was seen a few times. The rearrangement links TRBV27 to TRBJ2-1; tentative D call: TRBD1 (6 bases). CDR1 and CDR2 (germline): MNHEY, SMNVEV (reference sequence). Trimming left V 3 bases short and J 9 bases short, with 27 bases between. The CDR3 runs 18 residues. The CDR3 here is CASSFRQVTRFTPFEQFF. DNA of the CDR3: TGTGCCAGCAGTTTCCGACAGGTAACGAGATTCACCCCCTTTGAGCAGTTCTTC.

The chain recombines TRBV7-3 with TRBJ1-1, with D tentatively TRBD1 (5 bases). The CDR3 is 14 amino acids. Germline-derived CDR1 and CDR2 are SGHTA and FQGTGA. V was pared by 2 bases and J by 2 bases, with 9 bases between. The DNA for the CDR3 is TGTGCCAGCAGCTTAGGGGCAGACAACACTGAAGCTTTCTTT. Translating gives CASSLGADNTEAFF. Together with reference TRBV7-3 and TRBJ1-1, the CDR3 gives the full variable domain: GAGVSQTPSNKVTEKGKYVELRCDPISGHTALYWYRQSLGQGPEFLIYFQGTGAADDSGLPNDRFFAVRPEGSVSTLKIQRTERGDSAVYLCASSLGADNTEAFFGQGTRLTVV.

V usage is TRBV30 and J usage is TRBJ1-3, with D hard to call. In germline, CDR1 is GTSNPN, CDR2 SVGIG (reference sequence). The V end lost 0 bases, the J end lost 3 bases, and 9 bases lay between the germline ends. This CDR3 has 14 residues. The CDR3 DNA reads TGTGCCTGGAGTGTGTGGGGAGGTGGAAACACCATATATTTT. It encodes CAWSVWGGGNTIYF.

J is TRBJ2-3 and V is TRBV5-1; D not resolved. Trimming took 0 bases from V and 2 from J, leaving 7 bases between them. This CDR3 is 14 amino acids long. CDR1 and CDR2 from the germline V gene are SGHRS and YFSETQ. The CDR3 DNA sequence: TGCGCCAGCAGCTTGGGAACAGTCACAGATACGCAGTATTTT. As protein: CASSLGTVTDTQYF.

The chain uses TRBV6-5 and TRBJ1-1; a weak D match, TRBD1 (6 bases). The germline CDR1 and CDR2 sequences are MNHEY and SVGAGI. V was shortened by 4 bases and J by 4 bases, with 19 bases between the two germline ends. The CDR3 is 16 amino acids. The CDR3, as DNA: TGTGCCAGCAGTTTTTCTTCGACAGGACAAGTCACTGAAGCTTTCTTT. Its translation: CASSFSSTGQVTEAFF.

The chain employs TRBV5-1 and TRBJ2-5; 12 nucleotides line up with TRBD1. V gave up 0 bases and J gave up 5 bases; unmatched junction bases: 8. The CDR3 extends over 17 amino acids. From germline, CDR1 is SGHRS and CDR2 YFSETQ. The CDR3: CASSLAPGTGGAETQYF. CDR3 DNA sequence: TGCGCCAGCAGCTTGGCCCCCGGGACAGGGGGCGCGGAGACCCAGTACTTC.

The rearrangement joins TRBV19 to TRBJ1-2; TRBD1 is a possible D gene (6 bases). The V gene's germline CDR1 is LNHDA and CDR2 SQIVND (reference sequence). This CDR3 has 15 residues. Trimming left V 4 bases short and J 7 bases short, with 19 bases between. The CDR3 coding sequence is TGTGCCAGTAGTAAAACAGGGAAAGCAAAGGTTGGCTACACCTTC. As protein: CASSKTGKAKVGYTF.

This clone has just a few counts. This chain uses TRBV12-3 or TRBV12-4 with TRBJ1-6; D is perhaps TRBD1 (5 bases). This CDR3 comprises 13 residues. The germline V and J ends were trimmed by 6 bases and 10 bases, with 13 bases remaining between them. The chain's CDR3 is CASRAGRVSPLHF. Written as DNA, the CDR3 is TGTGCCAGCAGGGCAGGGAGGGTCTCACCCCTCCACTTT.

The table lists this clone with a count of one. J is TRBJ2-7 and V is TRBV5-3; D perhaps matches TRBD2 (7 bases). TRBV5-3 is reported as an ORF; its role is uncertain. This CDR3 comprises 17 residues. Trimming shortened V by 3 bases and J by 7 bases, and 26 bases separated the two germline ends. The CDR3 bases are TGTGCCAGAAGCTCCAGCAGAAGGGGGGGCCGAGGATGGGAGCAGTACTTC. Translation: CARSSSRRGGRGWEQYF.

The rearrangement joins TRBV7-3 to TRBJ2-6, with unresolved D. Trimming pared 5 bases from V and 0 bases from J, leaving 8 bases between. The CDR3 runs to 15 residues. The germline V gene has CDR1 SGHTA and CDR2 FQGTGA. The CDR3 is CASSPVVSGANVLTF. Here the CDR3 DNA reads TGTGCCAGCAGCCCTGTCGTCTCTGGGGCCAACGTCCTGACTTTC. The full variable domain, its missing parts supplied by reference TRBV7-3 and TRBJ2-6, is GAGVSQTPSNKVTEKGKYVELRCDPISGHTALYWYRQSLGQGPEFLIYFQGTGAADDSGLPNDRFFAVRPEGSVSTLKIQRTERGDSAVYLCASSPVVSGANVLTFGAGSRLTVL.

This chain connects TRBV10-3 to TRBJ1-5, with TRBD1 identical over 8 bases. V was clipped by 2 bases and J by 0 bases; unmatched bases: 6. The germline V gene has CDR1 ENHRY and CDR2 SYGVKD. This CDR3 region has 17 residues. The CDR3 nucleotides are TGTGCCATCAGTGAGCCAGGGGGCGAATATAGCAATCAGCCCCAGCATTTT. Translation gives CAISEPGGEYSNQPQHF.

The chain employs TRBV4-3 and TRBJ2-1; possibly TRBD2 for D (7 bases). The germline CDR1 and CDR2 sequences are LGHNA and YSLEER. The ends were cut back, 0 bases at V and 10 bases at J, with 19 bases in the middle. This CDR3 is built from 16 residues. The CDR3: CASSQDLAGARKEQFF. CDR3 DNA sequence: TGCGCCAGCAGCCAAGATCTGGCGGGGGCCAGGAAGGAGCAGTTCTTC.

This chain links TRBV7-9 with TRBJ2-3; D is unclear. V was cut by 5 bases and J by 6 bases, with 15 bases left in between. CDR3 length: 14 amino acids. Germline V gene data show CDR1 as SEHNR and CDR2 as FQNEAQ (reference sequence). CDR3 amino acids: CASSPVDRSDTQYF. The CDR3 nucleotides are TGTGCCAGCAGCCCCGTTGATAGATCGGATACGCAGTATTTT.

This clone was detected once. V is TRBV13 and J is TRBJ2-3; D unresolved. Germline CDR1 and CDR2: PRHDT and FYEKMQ (reference sequence). Trimming took off 5 bases at V and 6 bases at J, with 12 bases between the two ends. CDR3 size: 13 residues. The CDR3 spells CASSVTYPDTQYF. For the CDR3, the DNA is TGTGCCAGCAGCGTTACCTACCCCGATACGCAGTATTTT. Based on the CDR3 plus reference TRBV13 and TRBJ2-3, the full variable domain is AAGVIQSPRHLIKEKRETATLKCYPIPRHDTVYWYQQGPGQDPQFLISFYEKMQSDKGSIPDRFSAQQFSDYHSELNMSSLELGDSALYFCASSVTYPDTQYFGPGTRLTVL.

The V gene is TRBV18, the J gene TRBJ2-2, with 10 positions matching TRBD1. Trimming cost V 3 bases and J 6 bases; bases outside gene matches: 4. CDR1 is KGHSH and CDR2 is LQKENI in the germline V gene. CDR3 length: 15 amino acids. CDR3 nucleotide sequence: TGTGCCAGCTCACCCCAGGGACAGGGGCCCGGGGAGCTGTTTTTT. Translated: CASSPQGQGPGELFF.

The chain joins TRBV19 to TRBJ2-1; tentatively, D is TRBD2 (6 bases). Trimming removed 8 bases from V and 6 bases from J, with 17 bases in between. The CDR3 loop spans 14 amino acids. Germline V lookup: CDR1 LNHDA, CDR2 SQIVND (reference sequence). In DNA, the CDR3 is TGTGCCAGTGACCAGGAGGGCGGCCTCAATGAGCAGTTCTTC. As protein: CASDQEGGLNEQFF.

The J gene is TRBJ2-7, the V gene TRBV3-1 (or the pseudogene TRBV3-2); D perhaps matches TRBD1 (7 bases). This CDR3 comprises 14 residues. Trimming took off 8 bases at V and 3 bases at J, with 17 bases between the two ends. In germline, CDR1 is LGHDT, CDR2 YNNKEL (reference sequence). The CDR3 DNA reads TGTGCCAGCGGGGTGACAGGGAGGAACTACGAGCAGTACTTC. It specifies CASGVTGRNYEQYF.

The chain has TRBV7-3 and TRBJ2-3; TRBD2 matches at 9 bases. The ends lost 5 bases at V and 6 bases at J; junction bases unmatched: 9. The CDR3 is 15 residues long. Germline lookup yields CDR1 SGHTA and CDR2 FQGTGA. The CDR3 protein is CASSRGTSTTDTQYF. The CDR3 DNA reads as TGTGCCAGCAGCCGCGGGACTAGCACTACGGATACGCAGTATTTT.

This chain links TRBV5-4 with TRBJ2-7; D might be TRBD1 (6 bases). Trimming pared 5 bases from V and 5 bases from J, leaving 14 bases between. The length of the CDR3 is 13 residues. In germline, CDR1 is SGHNT, CDR2 YYREEE (reference sequence). CDR3 nucleotides: TGTGCCAGCAGTTTGACAGGCGACAACGAGCAGTACTTC. It codes for CASSLTGDNEQYF.